Shown below are 15 T cell receptor beta chains from a single sample sequenced in a study of blood T cells in healthy people across ages. Together with a sample-barcoded 5' primer, a J-beta primer mix was included in a second PCR lasting about 6 to 11 cycles. TCRdb processed the 5' RACE reads anew with MiXCR; each CDR3 protein has one entry. Among fewer than 1.5 million distinct CDR3 sequences listed, around two fifths were seen once. Sample: blood. These receptors originate from a woman aged 18-29 years in good health.

This chain links TRBV19 with TRBJ1-2; 9 bases map to TRBD1. J lost 8 bases, V lost 6 bases, and 10 bases had no gene match. The germline gives CDR1 LNHDA, CDR2 SQIVND (reference sequence). The CDR3 extends over 14 amino acids. CDR3 coding DNA: TGTGCCAGTAGGTTCTGGGACAGGGCCGGCGGCTACACCTTC. Its protein product is CASRFWDRAGGYTF.

This clonotype was recorded a few times. The chain carries TRBV10-3 and TRBJ2-2; tentative D call: TRBD1 (6 bases). The germline V and J ends were trimmed by 4 bases and 4 bases, with 13 bases remaining between them. CDR1 and CDR2 (germline): ENHRY, SYGVKD. The CDR3 loop spans 15 amino acids. The CDR3 DNA reads TGTGCCATCAGTGCCCAAGCAGGGGCCACCGGGGAGCTGTTTTTT. This translates into CAISAQAGATGELFF.

This clonotype was counted only a few times. The rearrangement uses TRBV6-1 and TRBJ2-3; 11 bases align to TRBD2. After removal of 5 bases from V and 0 bases from J, the junction contained 13 bases not matched to a gene. Per the germline V gene, CDR1 is MNHNS and CDR2 is SASEGT. The CDR3 sequence is 19 residues long. The CDR3 region is CASSPGLAGALGSTDTQYF. The CDR3 DNA reads as TGTGCCAGCAGTCCCGGACTAGCGGGTGCGCTGGGGAGCACAGATACGCAGTATTTT.

This clonotype has only a few counts. The gene calls are TRBV6-6 and TRBJ2-7; D not certain. Germline V gives CDR1 MNHNY, CDR2 SVGAGI (reference sequence). The CDR3 runs 12 residues. Trimming removed 7 bases at V and 3 bases at J, with 10 bases between. The CDR3 loop reads CASTGLGYEQYF. In DNA form, the CDR3 reads TGTGCCAGCACCGGTCTGGGCTACGAGCAGTACTTC.

The chain employs TRBV6-4 and TRBJ2-1; D is undetermined. The ends were cut back, 4 bases at V and 10 bases at J, with 17 bases in the middle. Germline lookup yields CDR1 MRHNA and CDR2 SNTAGT. The CDR3 has 14 amino acids. DNA for the CDR3: TGTGCCAGCAGTGGCGAAGGTTTTCTGGGGGAGCAGTTCTTC. This translates into CASSGEGFLGEQFF.

The table lists this clonotype with a few counts. The J gene is TRBJ1-1, the V gene TRBV4-1; 7 bases are a match to TRBD1. Germline CDR1 reads MGHRA; CDR2 reads YSYEKL. The CDR3 has 15 amino acids. V lost 1 base to trimming and J lost 5 bases; unmatched junction nucleotides: 7. CDR3 residues: CASSQGKTGLTEAFF. The CDR3 DNA is TGCGCCAGCAGCCAAGGAAAGACAGGGCTGACTGAAGCTTTCTTT.

As concerns this clonotype: One end of the junction does not line up with germline, which may come from a read error. CDR3 bases: TGTGCCGGCAGTCCCCGACTCCAGGCGGATACGCAGTATTTT. Its translation: CAGSPRLQADTQYF. The chain carries TRBV6-5 and TRBJ2-3; D uncertain. Per germline, CDR1 MNHEY and CDR2 SVGAGI. This CDR3 is 14 amino acids long.

The chain links TRBV7-8 to TRBJ2-7; 10 nucleotides line up with TRBD2. Germline CDR1 reads SGHVS; CDR2 reads FQNEAQ. The CDR3 contains 13 residues. Here the CDR3 reads CAGQAGGRNEQYF. CDR3 in DNA: TGTGCGGGGCAAGCGGGAGGGAGGAATGAGCAGTACTTC.

This clonotype was seen more than once but under ten times. The gene calls are TRBV27 and TRBJ2-7; possibly TRBD1 or TRBD2 for D (5 bases each). Germline loops: CDR1 MNHEY, CDR2 SMNVEV (reference sequence). The length of the CDR3 is 13 residues. The V end lost 6 bases, the J end lost 5 bases, and 14 bases lay between the germline ends. The CDR3 DNA follows: TGTGCCAGCAGCGGGACCCCTTTTAACGAGCAGTACTTC. Amino acids: CASSGTPFNEQYF.

The V and J genes are TRBV10-3 and TRBJ2-1; the D is unclear. Per the germline V gene, CDR1 is ENHRY and CDR2 is SYGVKD. CDR3 size: 12 residues. Trimming cost V 5 bases and J 5 bases, with 7 bases left between them. The CDR3 reads CAISTPNNEQFF. CDR3 nucleotide sequence: TGTGCCATCAGTACACCGAACAATGAGCAGTTCTTC.

The V and J genes are TRBV10-3 and TRBJ1-4; D gene unclear. The germline V and J ends were trimmed by 7 bases and 5 bases, with 11 bases remaining between them. The CDR3 contains 13 residues. Germline V gene data show CDR1 as ENHRY and CDR2 as SYGVKD. The CDR3 spells CAIKGSLNEKLFF. The CDR3 DNA reads TGTGCCATCAAAGGGTCTCTAAATGAAAAACTGTTTTTT.

This chain links TRBV7-2 with TRBJ2-1, with a possible D match to TRBD1 (6 bases). Trimming took 2 bases from V and 6 from J, leaving 14 bases between them. CDR3 length: 15 residues. Germline loops: CDR1 SGHTA, CDR2 FQGNSA. CDR3 bases: TGTGCCAGCAGCTTATCGGTGGGGGCGGTCAATGAGCAGTTCTTC. Protein sequence: CASSLSVGAVNEQFF.

This chain joins TRBV5-1 and TRBJ2-1; the D gene is possibly TRBD1 (6 bases). This CDR3 has 16 amino acids. V lost 4 bases and J lost 0, with 14 bases in between. Germline V gives CDR1 SGHRS, CDR2 YFSETQ. DNA for the CDR3: TGCGCCAGCAGCCTAAGACAGGCCAGCTCCTACAATGAGCAGTTCTTC. Its protein is CASSLRQASSYNEQFF.

This clonotype was detected a few times. The chain couples TRBV20-1 to TRBJ1-2; weak D call: TRBD1 (6 bases). Trimming pared 5 bases from V and 4 bases from J, leaving 17 bases between. The germline CDR1 and CDR2 sequences are DFQATT and SNEGSKA (reference sequence). This CDR3 has 14 amino acids. The CDR3 protein is CSASHGGASYGYTF. The CDR3 DNA reads TGCAGTGCTTCCCACGGGGGCGCTAGCTATGGCTACACCTTC.

This chain's CDR3 is CATSDPSLPNTEAFF. CDR3 bases: TGTGCCACCAGTGATCCATCTCTCCCGAACACTGAAGCTTTCTTT. This chain uses TRBV24-1 with TRBJ1-1; D unresolved. The germline V gene encodes CDR1 KGHDR and CDR2 SFDVKD. The CDR3 is made up of 15 amino acids. Trimming took 3 bases from V and 1 from J, leaving 11 bases between them.